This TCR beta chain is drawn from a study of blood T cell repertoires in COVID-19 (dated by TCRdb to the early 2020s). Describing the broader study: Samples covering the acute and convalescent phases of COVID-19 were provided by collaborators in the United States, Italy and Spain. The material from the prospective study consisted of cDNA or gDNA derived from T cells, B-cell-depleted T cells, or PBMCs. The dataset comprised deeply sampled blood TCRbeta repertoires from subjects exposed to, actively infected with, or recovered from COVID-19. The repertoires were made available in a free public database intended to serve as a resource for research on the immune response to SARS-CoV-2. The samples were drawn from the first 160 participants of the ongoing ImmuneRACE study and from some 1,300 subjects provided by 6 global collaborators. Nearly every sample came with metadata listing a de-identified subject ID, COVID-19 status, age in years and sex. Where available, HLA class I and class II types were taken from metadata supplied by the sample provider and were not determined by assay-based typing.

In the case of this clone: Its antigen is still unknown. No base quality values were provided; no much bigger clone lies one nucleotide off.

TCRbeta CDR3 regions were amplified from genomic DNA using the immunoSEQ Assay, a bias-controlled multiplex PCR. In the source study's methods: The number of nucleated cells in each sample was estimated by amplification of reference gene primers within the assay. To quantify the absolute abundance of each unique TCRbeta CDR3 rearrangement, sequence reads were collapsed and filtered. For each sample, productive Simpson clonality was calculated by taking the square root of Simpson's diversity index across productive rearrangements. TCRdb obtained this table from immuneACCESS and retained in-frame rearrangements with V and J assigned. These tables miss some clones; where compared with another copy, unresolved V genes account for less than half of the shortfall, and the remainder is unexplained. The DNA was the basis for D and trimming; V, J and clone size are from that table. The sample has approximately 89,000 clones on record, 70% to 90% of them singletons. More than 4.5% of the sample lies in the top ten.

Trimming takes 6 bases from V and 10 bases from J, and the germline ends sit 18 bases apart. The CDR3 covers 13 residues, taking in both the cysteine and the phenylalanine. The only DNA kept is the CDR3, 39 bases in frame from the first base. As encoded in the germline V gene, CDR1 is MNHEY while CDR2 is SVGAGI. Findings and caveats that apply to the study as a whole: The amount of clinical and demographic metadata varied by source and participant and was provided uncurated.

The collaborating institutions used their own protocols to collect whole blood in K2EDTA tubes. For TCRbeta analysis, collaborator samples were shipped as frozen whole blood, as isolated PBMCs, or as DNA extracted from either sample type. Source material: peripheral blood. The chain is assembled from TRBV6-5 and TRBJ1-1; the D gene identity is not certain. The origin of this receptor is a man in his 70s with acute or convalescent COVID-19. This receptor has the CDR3 CASSARSEGGAFF. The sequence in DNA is TGTGCCAGCAGCGCCCGGTCGGAGGGAGGAGCTTTCTTT.